This T cell receptor (beta chain) comes out of a study of cytomegalovirus exposure and HLA in healthy donors. Background on the study: According to later analysis, the same platform produced the 100 to 150 validation and about 630 first-cohort repertoires.

V was trimmed by 5 bases and J by 4 bases, leaving 14 bases between them. CDR1 MNHEY and CDR2 SVGAGI come from the germline V gene. CDR3 size: 14 residues. The method was immunoSEQ multiplex PCR; TCRdb's version includes in-frame clones alone and lacks a portion of them. The sample consists of about 160,000 clones, approximately 86% of them appearing once. Material for sequencing was PBMCs. The sequence was collected from a man in his thirties or forties in good health and CMV-seropositive. The V gene is TRBV6-5, the J gene TRBJ1-1, with D maybe TRBD1 (5 bases). DNA for the CDR3: TGTGCCAGCAGTCTTAGCGGGGGGTCCACTGAAGCTTTCTTT. Protein sequence: CASSLSGGSTEAFF.